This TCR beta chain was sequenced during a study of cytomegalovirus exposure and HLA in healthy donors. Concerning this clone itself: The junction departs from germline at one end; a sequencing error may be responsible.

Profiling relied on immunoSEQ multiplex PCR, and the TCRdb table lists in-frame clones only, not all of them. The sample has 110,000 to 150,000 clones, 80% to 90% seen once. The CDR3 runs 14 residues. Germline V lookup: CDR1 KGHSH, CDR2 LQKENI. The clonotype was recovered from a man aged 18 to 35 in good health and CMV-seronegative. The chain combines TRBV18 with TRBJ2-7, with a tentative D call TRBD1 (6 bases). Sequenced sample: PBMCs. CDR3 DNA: TGTGCCGGCTCACCCTACAGGGACTCCTACGAGCAGTACTTC. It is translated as CAGSPYRDSYEQYF.